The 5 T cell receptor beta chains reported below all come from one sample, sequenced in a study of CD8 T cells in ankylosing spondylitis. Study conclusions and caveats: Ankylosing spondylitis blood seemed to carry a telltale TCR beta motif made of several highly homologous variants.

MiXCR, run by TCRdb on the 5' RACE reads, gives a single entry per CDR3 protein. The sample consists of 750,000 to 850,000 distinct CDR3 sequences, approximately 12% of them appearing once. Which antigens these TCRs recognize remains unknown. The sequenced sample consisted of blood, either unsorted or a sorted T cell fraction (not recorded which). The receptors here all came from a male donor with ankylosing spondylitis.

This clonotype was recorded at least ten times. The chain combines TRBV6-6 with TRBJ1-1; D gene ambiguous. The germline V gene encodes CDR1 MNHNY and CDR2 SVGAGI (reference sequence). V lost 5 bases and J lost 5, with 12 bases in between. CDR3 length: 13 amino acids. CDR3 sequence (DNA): TGTGCCAGCAGTAGTACAGCGGGGACTGAAGCTTTCTTT. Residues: CASSSTAGTEAFF.

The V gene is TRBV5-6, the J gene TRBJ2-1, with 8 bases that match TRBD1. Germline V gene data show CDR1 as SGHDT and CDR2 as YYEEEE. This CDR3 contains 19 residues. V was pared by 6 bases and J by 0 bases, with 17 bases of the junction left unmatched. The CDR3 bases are TGTGCCAGCAACTATAGACAGGGGATCACCTCGAGCTCCTACAATGAGCAGTTCTTC. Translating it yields CASNYRQGITSSSYNEQFF.

The CDR3 sequence: CASSLGIREGYTF. CDR3 DNA: TGTGCCAGCAGCTTGGGAATCAGGGAAGGCTACACCTTC. This chain connects TRBV7-2 to TRBJ1-2; weak D call: TRBD1 (5 bases). The CDR3 is 13 amino acids. V dropped 3 bases and J dropped 8 bases, with 13 bases sitting between them. CDR1 is SGHTA, CDR2 FQGNSA, per germline.

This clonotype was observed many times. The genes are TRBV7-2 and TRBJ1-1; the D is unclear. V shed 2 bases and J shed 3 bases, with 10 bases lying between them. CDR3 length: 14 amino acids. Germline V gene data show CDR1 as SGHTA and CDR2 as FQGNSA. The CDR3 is CASSLRAGDTEAFF. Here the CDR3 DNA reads TGTGCCAGCAGCTTACGGGCGGGAGACACTGAAGCTTTCTTT.

CDR3 sequence reads: CSASGTGELFF. DNA of the CDR3: TGCAGTGCATCGGGCACCGGGGAGCTGTTTTTT. The chain employs TRBV20-1 and TRBJ2-2, with D unresolved. V was pared by 6 bases and J by 4 bases, with 6 bases between. CDR3 length equals 11 residues. Germline V gene sequence: CDR1 DFQATT, CDR2 SNEGSKA (reference sequence).